The 14 T cell receptor beta chains given below trace back to one sample, sequenced in a study of human T cells and chemical hapten exposure. Each CDR3 protein is one row after TCRdb ran MiXCR on the RACE reads. The table has over 12,000 distinct CDR3 sequences, about 16% seen once. Time point: patch test 1, 2 weeks after DPC sensitization. The sample's treatment: therapeutic diphenylcyclopropenone sensitization with weekly scalp DPC. Here the sequenced sample was whole blood, taken in connection with sensitization to the hapten diphenylcyclopropenone (DPC). Receptors originate from a woman younger than 45 with alopecia areata. Some clones in this sample may be carry-over from other donors' samples.

This clonotype was found many times. This chain joins TRBV6-2 or TRBV6-3 and TRBJ1-1; no firm D call. Germline V CDR1 and CDR2: MNHEY, SVGEGT. Between the trimmed V and J ends, which lost 0 bases and 4 bases, there was a span of 6 bases. The CDR3 is made up of 13 amino acids. CDR3: CASSYSGVTEAFF. Written as DNA, the CDR3 is TGTGCCAGCAGTTACTCAGGTGTCACTGAAGCTTTCTTT.

The chain carries TRBV6-6 and TRBJ2-3; D gene ambiguous. CDR1 MNHNY and CDR2 SVGAGI come from the germline V gene (reference sequence). The CDR3 sequence is 12 residues long. V lost 8 bases and J lost 0, with 6 bases in between. In nucleotides, the CDR3 is TGTGCCAGCTCCCGCAGCACAGATACGCAGTATTTT. Encoded protein: CASSRSTDTQYF.

This clonotype is medium-sized in the sample. The gene calls are TRBV28 and TRBJ2-3; D gene uncertain. The CDR3 length is 11 residues. CDR1 and CDR2 from the germline V gene are MDHEN and SYDVKM. V was shortened by 5 bases and J by 2 bases, with 2 bases between the two germline ends. The chain's CDR3 is CASSPTDTQYF. CDR3 sequence (DNA): TGTGCCAGCAGTCCCACAGATACGCAGTATTTT.

This clonotype turned up a few times. The CDR3 DNA sequence: TGTGCCAGCAGTTACCTCTTCAGTGAGCAGTTCTTC. Translating gives CASSYLFSEQFF. The chain employs TRBV6-2 or TRBV6-3 and TRBJ2-1, with unresolved D. Per germline, CDR1 MNHEY and CDR2 SVGEGT. Trimming shortened V by 2 bases and J by 9 bases, and 8 bases separated the two germline ends. The CDR3 is 12 residues long.

By share, this clonotype counts as medium-sized (0.01 to 0.1%). The V and J genes are TRBV6-5 and TRBJ2-1, with 8 bases lining up with TRBD1. CDR1 and CDR2 (germline): MNHEY, SVGAGI. The CDR3 is made up of 15 amino acids. V lost 0 bases, J lost 7 bases, and 5 bases stayed unmatched. The CDR3 reads CASSYSRTGSNEQFF. DNA for the CDR3: TGTGCCAGCAGTTACTCCAGGACAGGGTCAAATGAGCAGTTCTTC.

By proportion, this clonotype is medium-sized. The V and J genes are TRBV19 and TRBJ2-6; D remains unclear. There are 15 residues in the CDR3. Trimming removed 3 bases from V and 2 bases from J, with 8 bases in between. Germline V gene sequence: CDR1 LNHDA, CDR2 SQIVND (reference sequence). The CDR3 nucleotides are TGTGCCAGTAGTATCGGAAATCCTGGGGCCAACGTCCTGACTTTC. Translation gives CASSIGNPGANVLTF.

This clonotype was seen at least ten times. The chain employs TRBV7-2 and TRBJ1-4; 7 bases align to TRBD1. Germline CDR1 is SGHTA and CDR2 is FQGNSA. V shed 2 bases, J shed 7 bases, and the junction held 13 bases outside the gene matches. The CDR3 length is 17 residues. The CDR3 reads CASSLMGSTGKSEKLFF. CDR3 sequence (DNA): TGTGCCAGCAGCTTAATGGGATCGACAGGGAAGAGTGAAAAACTGTTTTTT.

By its share, this clonotype is medium-sized (0.01 to 0.1%). The V call is TRBV2, the J call TRBJ1-4; D is unresolved. The CDR3 length is 13 residues. CDR1 and CDR2 from the germline V gene are SNHLY and FYNNEI. Deletions cut 4 bases from V and 4 bases from J, with 7 bases between. The CDR3 DNA reads as TGTGCCAGCAGTGTTGATTATAATGAAAAACTGTTTTTT. This encodes CASSVDYNEKLFF.

This clonotype was observed a few times. The V gene is TRBV7-9, the J gene TRBJ2-3, with a weak D call TRBD1 (6 bases). Germline CDR1 SEHNR, CDR2 FQNEAQ (reference sequence). This CDR3 comprises 16 residues. The germline V and J ends were trimmed by 3 bases and 1 base, with 14 bases remaining between them. CDR3 residues: CASSFSGTLGTDTQYF. DNA for the CDR3: TGTGCCAGCAGCTTCTCCGGGACACTCGGCACAGATACGCAGTATTTT. Combining the CDR3 with reference TRBV7-9 and TRBJ2-3 gives the whole variable domain DTGVSQNPRHKITKRGQNVTFRCDPISEHNRLYWYRQTLGQGPEFLTYFQNEAQLEKSRLLSDRFSAERPKGSFSTLEIQRTEQGDSAMYLCASSFSGTLGTDTQYFGPGTRLTVL.

This clonotype has a count of ten or more. The chain combines TRBV3-1 with TRBJ2-2, with D hard to call. The germline CDR1 and CDR2 sequences are LGHDT and YNNKEL (reference sequence). The CDR3 spans 13 residues. V gave up 1 base and J gave up 5 bases, with 5 bases separating them. DNA of the CDR3: TGTGCCAGCAGCCAAGCTTTGACCGGGGAGCTGTTTTTT. Protein sequence: CASSQALTGELFF. The complete variable domain, with remaining parts taken from reference TRBV3-1 and TRBJ2-2, reads DTAVSQTPKYLVTQMGNDKSIKCEQNLGHDTMYWYKQDSKKFLKIMFSYNNKELIINETVPNRFSPKSPDKAHLNLHINSLELGDSAVYFCASSQALTGELFFGEGSRLTVL.

By frequency in the sample, this clonotype is medium-sized. The chain joins TRBV14 to TRBJ1-4; D is uncertain. Germline CDR1 is SGHDN and CDR2 is FVKESK. This CDR3 is built from 15 residues. Trimming removed 4 bases at V and 3 bases at J, with 12 bases between. The CDR3, as DNA: TGTGCCAGCAGCCGGTACAGAGCCTCTAATGAAAAACTGTTTTTT. This encodes CASSRYRASNEKLFF.

This clonotype was counted at least ten times. The CDR3 reads CASSPGGPYNEQFF. Here the CDR3 DNA reads TGTGCCAGCTCACCAGGAGGACCTTACAATGAGCAGTTCTTC. The chain links TRBV18 to TRBJ2-1; maybe TRBD2 (5 bases). The V end lost 2 bases, the J end lost 4 bases, and 9 bases lay between the germline ends. There are 14 residues in the CDR3. CDR1 and CDR2 (germline): KGHSH, LQKENI.

By sample share, this clonotype is large. The gene calls are TRBV29-1 and TRBJ1-1, with 7 bases that match TRBD1. V was clipped by 1 base and J by 14 bases; unmatched bases: 13. This CDR3 comprises 13 residues. Germline V gene sequence: CDR1 SQVTM, CDR2 ANQGSEA. In DNA, the CDR3 is TGCAGCGTTGAAGTGGCCAGGGGGTTCCTTCCCTTCTTT. Encoded protein: CSVEVARGFLPFF.

At least ten counts were recorded for this clonotype. This chain connects TRBV29-1 to TRBJ2-1; D gene ambiguous. The V end was cut by 3 bases, the J end by 7 bases, with 10 bases between. Germline V gene lookup returns CDR1 SQVTM and CDR2 ANQGSEA. This CDR3 comprises 12 residues. The CDR3 bases are TGCAGCGTTGATAGGGTTAGGAATGAGCAGTTCTTC. Amino acids: CSVDRVRNEQFF.